The 14 T cell receptor beta chains reported below all come from one sample, sequenced in a study of cytomegalovirus exposure and HLA in healthy donors (TCRdb year 2017). The library was obtained by the immunoSEQ multiplex PCR assay. For the multiplex PCR, a mixture combining 60 forward primers for TCR Vbeta segments and 13 reverse primers for TCR Jbeta segments was used. Held by TCRdb, this immuneACCESS table contains in-frame sequences only and omits some clones. Under half of the omission traces to an unresolved V gene where checked; the cause of the rest is unknown. In this sample the table shows about 190,000 clones, roughly three quarters of which occur a single time. Over 1.5% of the sample goes to the ten largest clones. The sample consisted of PBMCs. The receptors stem from a young woman in good health and CMV-seronegative.

The genes are TRBV4-1 and TRBJ1-3; unclear D gene. Germline CDR1 and CDR2: MGHRA and YSYEKL. Deletions cut 4 bases from V and 2 bases from J, with 6 bases between. The CDR3 runs 13 residues. The CDR3 loop reads CASSPPAGNTIYF. In DNA form, the CDR3 reads TGCGCCAGCAGCCCCCCGGCTGGAAACACCATATATTTT.

This chain links TRBV6-6 with TRBJ2-7; D perhaps matches TRBD1 (6 bases). Trimming stripped 5 bases from V and 2 bases from J, with 13 bases between. The CDR3 spans 14 residues. The germline gives CDR1 MNHNY, CDR2 SVGAGI (reference sequence). The CDR3 protein is CASSRTETAYEQYF. In DNA form, the CDR3 reads TGTGCCAGCAGTCGGACAGAAACTGCCTACGAGCAGTACTTC.

The chain has TRBV29-1 and TRBJ2-7; 8 nucleotides match TRBD1. From germline, CDR1 is SQVTM and CDR2 ANQGSEA. The CDR3 extends over 15 amino acids. Germline trimming cut 6 bases from V and 6 bases from J; bases unmatched to any gene: 16. The CDR3 is CSVVLDRADASEQYF. The CDR3 region has the DNA TGCAGCGTCGTGTTGGACAGGGCAGATGCTAGCGAGCAGTACTTC.

This chain uses TRBV5-1 with TRBJ1-1; a weak D match, TRBD1 (5 bases). The ends were cut back, 4 bases at V and 0 bases at J, with 10 bases in the middle. This CDR3 region has 14 residues. The V gene's germline CDR1 is SGHRS and CDR2 YFSETQ. CDR3 sequence reads: CASSSQTVNTEAFF. The CDR3, as DNA: TGCGCCAGCAGCAGCCAGACAGTGAACACTGAAGCTTTCTTT.

The chain links TRBV4-1 to TRBJ2-3, with D possibly matching TRBD2 (6 bases). V was trimmed by 0 bases and J by 5 bases, leaving 15 bases between them. Looked up from germline, CDR1 is MGHRA and CDR2 is YSYEKL. This CDR3 contains 16 residues. The CDR3 is CASSQERRTGGDTQYF. CDR3 DNA sequence: TGCGCCAGCAGCCAAGAAAGGCGGACCGGGGGAGATACGCAGTATTTT.

This chain's CDR3 is CASSLELGAEAFF. The CDR3 DNA sequence: TGTGCCAGCAGCTTGGAATTAGGGGCAGAGGCTTTCTTT. The chain combines TRBV5-4 with TRBJ1-1, with a weak D call TRBD1 (5 bases). The CDR3 is 13 amino acids. The ends were cut back, 0 bases at V and 11 bases at J, with 14 bases in the middle. Germline-derived CDR1 and CDR2 are SGHNT and YYREEE (reference sequence).

J is TRBJ1-2 and V is TRBV2, with D hard to call. Germline V gene lookup returns CDR1 SNHLY and CDR2 FYNNEI. This CDR3 is built from 12 residues. V lost 4 bases to trimming and J lost 8 bases, with 11 bases between them. In DNA form, the CDR3 reads TGTGCCAGCAGTGCTGGTGGAGGAGGCTACACCTTC. This translates into CASSAGGGGYTF. Supplemented by reference TRBV2 and TRBJ1-2, the full variable domain reads EPEVTQTPSHQVTQMGQEVILRCVPISNHLYFYWYRQILGQKVEFLVSFYNNEISEKSEIFDDQFSVERPDGSNFTLKIRSTKLEDSAMYFCASSAGGGGYTFGSGTRLTVV.

The count of this clone is one. The chain carries TRBV9 and TRBJ1-2; D not resolved. Per germline, CDR1 SGDLS and CDR2 YYNGEE. The CDR3 contains 14 residues. V was cut by 0 bases and J by 4 bases, with 10 bases left in between. CDR3 amino acids: CASSVGTVFYGYTF. CDR3 DNA sequence: TGTGCCAGCAGCGTAGGAACGGTATTCTATGGCTACACCTTC.

J is TRBJ2-7 and V is TRBV4-1, with D possibly matching TRBD1 (5 bases). Germline CDR1 MGHRA, CDR2 YSYEKL. V was shortened by 3 bases and J by 3 bases, with 12 bases between the two germline ends. The CDR3 has 14 residues. CDR3 protein: CASSQTVVGYEQYF. DNA of the CDR3: TGCGCCAGCAGCCAGACAGTCGTTGGCTACGAGCAGTACTTC.

This chain uses TRBV7-3 with TRBJ2-6; 9 positions agree with TRBD1. Germline assignment: CDR1 SGHTA and CDR2 FQGTGA. The V gene end was trimmed by 5 bases and the J gene end by 0 bases; junction bases not matched to a gene: 5. The CDR3 runs to 17 residues. CDR3 coding DNA: TGTGCCAGCAGCCTGACAGGGGGTAACTCTGGGGCCAACGTCCTGACTTTC. Translated: CASSLTGGNSGANVLTF. Full variable domain (missing parts from reference TRBV7-3 and TRBJ2-6): GAGVSQTPSNKVTEKGKYVELRCDPISGHTALYWYRQSLGQGPEFLIYFQGTGAADDSGLPNDRFFAVRPEGSVSTLKIQRTERGDSAVYLCASSLTGGNSGANVLTFGAGSRLTVL.

As regards this clone: One end of the junction varies from germline; a read error may be responsible. The sample holds other DNA sequences that translate to the same CDR3. The chain has TRBV6-1 and TRBJ1-2; 9 bases map to TRBD1. Germline V CDR1 and CDR2: MNHNS, SASEGT. CDR3 size: 14 residues. The chain's CDR3 is CASSGTGDHYGYTF. The CDR3 DNA is TGTGCCAGCAGTGGGACAGGGGACCACTACGGCTACACCTTC.

The chain uses TRBV5-4 and TRBJ2-5; 11 bases are shared with TRBD2. Germline loops: CDR1 SGHNT, CDR2 YYREEE (reference sequence). V gave up 4 bases and J gave up 3 bases; unmatched junction bases: 2. The CDR3 is made up of 14 amino acids. The CDR3 DNA is TGTGCCAGCAGCGAGACTAGCGGGGAAGAGACCCAGTACTTC. This gives the protein CASSETSGEETQYF.

The chain is built from TRBV28 and TRBJ1-4, with D perhaps matching TRBD1 (6 bases). This CDR3 region has 16 residues. Trimming took off 7 bases at V and 7 bases at J, with 22 bases between the two ends. Germline CDR1 is MDHEN and CDR2 is SYDVKM. In DNA, the CDR3 is TGTGCCAGCACCCGAAGTGGCAGGGGTTCCCGTGAAAAACTGTTTTTT. This sequence encodes CASTRSGRGSREKLFF.

The V call is TRBV7-8, the J call TRBJ1-1; 9 bases match TRBD1. V dropped 4 bases and J dropped 2; count of bases not matched to a gene: 8. Germline CDR1 and CDR2: SGHVS and FQNEAQ. This CDR3 comprises 16 residues. Here the CDR3 reads CASSSPPQGANTEAFF. In nucleotides, the CDR3 is TGTGCCAGCAGCTCCCCCCCACAGGGGGCAAACACTGAAGCTTTCTTT.